This section outlines one TCR beta chain sequence together with its context. Naive CD8 cells lacked CD45RO and underwent positive selection for CCR7, leaving out terminally differentiated effector memory CD45RA+ cells. The donors were adults (healthy and HIV-negative) with no recent acute infections or vaccinations. The record originates from a study of shared clonotypes between healthy human individuals. Over several immunoSEQ plates, each subset's genomic DNA was distributed in even portions. Original methodology: Junction-only immunoSEQ data arrived without quality scores, meaning filtering differed. Produced via immunoSEQ multiplex PCR; TCRdb's table is partial and in-frame only. D and trimming were read from the DNA, whereas the V and J calls and clone size are those reported in that table. The top ten hold about 1.1% of the sample, which has more than 2 million clones, roughly 94% seen once.

CDR1 is SQVTM and CDR2 is ANQGSEA in the germline V gene. The CDR3 consists of 13 residues. V was trimmed by 5 bases and J by 0 bases, leaving 11 bases between them. This chain uses TRBV29-1 with TRBJ2-7, with D perhaps assigned TRBD1 or TRBD2 (6 bases each). The material sequenced was naive CD8+ T cells sorted from blood. This sequence originates from a man between 18 and 35 years old in good health. The chain's CDR3 is CSVQGGGSYEQYF. DNA of the CDR3: TGCAGCGTTCAAGGGGGAGGCTCCTACGAGCAGTACTTC.